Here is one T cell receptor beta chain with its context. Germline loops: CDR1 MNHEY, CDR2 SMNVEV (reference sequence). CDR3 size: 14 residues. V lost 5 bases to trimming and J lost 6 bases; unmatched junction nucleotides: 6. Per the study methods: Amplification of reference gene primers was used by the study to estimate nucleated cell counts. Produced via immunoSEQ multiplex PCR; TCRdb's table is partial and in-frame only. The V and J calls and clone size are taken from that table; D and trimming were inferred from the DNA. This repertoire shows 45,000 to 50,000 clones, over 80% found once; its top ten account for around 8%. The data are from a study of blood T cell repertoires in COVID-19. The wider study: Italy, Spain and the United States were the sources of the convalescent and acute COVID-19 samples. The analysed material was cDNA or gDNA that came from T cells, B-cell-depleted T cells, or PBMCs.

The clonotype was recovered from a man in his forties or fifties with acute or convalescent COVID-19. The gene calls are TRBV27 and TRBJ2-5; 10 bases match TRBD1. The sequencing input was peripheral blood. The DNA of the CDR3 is TGTGCCAGCAGTCTCTCGGACAGGGGGAAGACCCAGTACTTC. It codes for CASSLSDRGKTQYF.